Each of the 10 T cell receptor beta chains below was sequenced from the same sample in a study of cytomegalovirus exposure and HLA in healthy donors. PCR primers comprised 60 Vbeta and 13 Jbeta primers. TCRdb's copy holds only in-frame clones and misses some; the assay was immunoSEQ multiplex PCR. The sample holds fewer than 180,000 clones, 79% seen once. The sequenced material came from PBMCs. These TCRs come from a man in his forties or fifties in good health and CMV-seropositive.

The V gene is TRBV7-9, the J gene TRBJ1-2; D uncertain. Germline loops: CDR1 SEHNR, CDR2 FQNEAQ (reference sequence). Trimming stripped 5 bases from V and 2 bases from J, with 15 bases between. This CDR3 is built from 15 residues. CDR3 nucleotide sequence: TGTGCCAGCAGCCCCGGTAATCCGCCGAACTATGGCTACACCTTC. Its protein is CASSPGNPPNYGYTF. Variable domain in full (rest from reference TRBV7-9 and TRBJ1-2): DTGVSQNPRHKITKRGQNVTFRCDPISEHNRLYWYRQTLGQGPEFLTYFQNEAQLEKSRLLSDRFSAERPKGSFSTLEIQRTEQGDSAMYLCASSPGNPPNYGYTFGSGTRLTVV.

V usage is TRBV10-3 and J usage is TRBJ1-3; TRBD1 is a possible D gene (5 bases). The V and J ends lost 3 bases and 2 bases respectively, with 11 bases between them. CDR3 length: 15 amino acids. Germline values: CDR1 ENHRY, CDR2 SYGVKD. CDR3 nucleotide sequence: TGTGCCATCAGTGAAGGAGGGGTCGCTGGAAACACCATATATTTT. Translated, it gives CAISEGGVAGNTIYF.

The chain has TRBV9 and TRBJ2-3; TRBD2 agrees at 7 bases. The CDR3 loop spans 15 amino acids. Trimming at V came to 2 bases and at J to 2 bases, leaving 5 bases not matched to a gene. CDR1 is SGDLS and CDR2 is YYNGEE in the germline V gene. CDR3: CASSVGTKFTDTQYF. For the CDR3, the DNA is TGTGCCAGCAGCGTGGGGACTAAGTTCACAGATACGCAGTATTTT.

The chain joins TRBV5-1 to TRBJ1-6; possibly TRBD1 for D (6 bases). The germline V and J ends were trimmed by 4 bases and 10 bases, with 18 bases remaining between them. Germline CDR1 and CDR2: SGHRS and YFSETQ. CDR3 size: 15 residues. Here the CDR3 reads CASSQGGGQKSPLHF. The CDR3 DNA reads TGCGCCAGCAGCCAAGGGGGGGGACAAAAGTCACCCCTCCACTTT.

The chain joins TRBV11-2 to TRBJ1-2, with TRBD1 identical over 8 bases. J lost 4 bases, V lost 5 bases, and 15 bases had no gene match. CDR1 and CDR2 (germline): SGHAT, FQNNGV. This CDR3 is built from 17 residues. The CDR3, as DNA: TGTGCCAGCAGCCCGACGCCGCGGACAGGGCCGTCCTATGGCTACACCTTC. Residues: CASSPTPRTGPSYGYTF.

The rearrangement links TRBV5-4 to TRBJ2-7, with 7 bases matching TRBD2. This CDR3 comprises 13 residues. J gave up 3 bases and V 6 bases, and 6 bases lay outside the gene matches. The V gene's germline CDR1 is SGHNT and CDR2 YYREEE (reference sequence). This chain's CDR3 is CASNPGGGYEQYF. CDR3 sequence (DNA): TGTGCCAGCAACCCGGGCGGGGGCTACGAGCAGTACTTC.

A single count supports this clone. The chain links TRBV18 to TRBJ2-7; 11 nucleotides match TRBD2. The CDR3 is 15 residues long. The germline V gene encodes CDR1 KGHSH and CDR2 LQKENI. Trimming took 3 bases from V and 3 from J; bases not matched to a gene: 4. The chain's CDR3 is CASSPTSGSVYEQYF. Written as DNA, the CDR3 is TGTGCCAGCTCACCCACTAGCGGGAGCGTCTACGAGCAGTACTTC. Complete variable domain (other parts from reference TRBV18 and TRBJ2-7): NAGVMQNPRHLVRRRGQEARLRCSPMKGHSHVYWYRQLPEEGLKFMVYLQKENIIDESGMPKERFSAEFPKEGPSILRIQQVVRGDSAAYFCASSPTSGSVYEQYFGPGTRLTVT.

V and J are TRBV5-6 and TRBJ2-1; 8 nucleotides align to TRBD2. The CDR3 sequence is 14 residues long. Germline V gene lookup returns CDR1 SGHDT and CDR2 YYEEEE. With 4 bases clipped from V and 6 bases from J, the junction kept 6 bases outside the gene matches. In nucleotides, the CDR3 is TGTGCCAGCAGCCGCACTCGGGAGGGCAATGAGCAGTTCTTC. It translates to CASSRTREGNEQFF.

The J gene is TRBJ2-3, the V gene TRBV13, with D possibly matching TRBD2 (6 bases). This CDR3 region has 14 residues. Germline V lookup: CDR1 PRHDT, CDR2 FYEKMQ (reference sequence). V lost 7 bases and J lost 5, with 16 bases in between. CDR3 bases: TGTGCCAGCAAGTACGGGGGTCGTGAAGATACGCAGTATTTT. Its protein is CASKYGGREDTQYF.

CDR3 amino acids: CATSRDPGQPTRNYEQYF. The CDR3 DNA is TGTGCCACCAGCAGAGATCCCGGACAGCCGACCAGGAACTACGAGCAGTACTTC. The chain carries TRBV15 and TRBJ2-7, with D perhaps TRBD1 (6 bases). The germline CDR1 and CDR2 sequences are LNHNV and YYDKDF (reference sequence). Deletions cut 0 bases from V and 3 bases from J, with 21 bases between. The CDR3 is 18 amino acids.